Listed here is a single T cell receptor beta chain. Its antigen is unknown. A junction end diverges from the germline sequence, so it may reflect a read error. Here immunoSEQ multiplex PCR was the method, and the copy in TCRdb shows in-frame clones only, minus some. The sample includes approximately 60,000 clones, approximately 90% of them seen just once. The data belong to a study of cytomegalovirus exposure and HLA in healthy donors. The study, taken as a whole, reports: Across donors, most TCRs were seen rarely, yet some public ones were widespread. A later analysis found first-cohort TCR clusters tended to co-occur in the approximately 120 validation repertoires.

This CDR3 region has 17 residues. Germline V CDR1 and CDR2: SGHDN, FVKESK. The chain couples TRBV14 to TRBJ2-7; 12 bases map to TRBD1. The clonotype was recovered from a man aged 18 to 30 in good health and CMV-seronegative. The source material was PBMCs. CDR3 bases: TGTGCCAGCAGCCAAGAAGGGTTTGGGACAGGGGGCTACAAGCAGTACTTC. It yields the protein CASSQEGFGTGGYKQYF.